These 32 T cell receptor beta chains came from one sample sequenced in a study of molecular identifiers for immune sequencing clone quantification (dated by TCRdb to 2017 to 2018). The library was made by PCR. Sequencer: Illumina MiSeq. The public reads were reanalyzed by TCRdb: fastp trimming at Q25, MiXCR alignment, in-frame beta chains only. Every distinct CDR3 protein forms one entry, paired with its most common genes and DNA. The sample includes about 36,000 distinct CDR3 sequences, with about 18% observed a single time. The top ten hold roughly 6.6% of the sample. Sequencing was carried out using naive CD8+ T cells from blood, with Jurkat cell RNA spiked in. This specimen's cell subset or site label, per the study, means: FACS-sorted CD8+CD4-CCR7+CD45RA+ naive T cells. These TCRs come from a human donor in good health. Some libraries in this study had Jurkat cell RNA spiked in.

This clonotype was seen many times. For the CDR3, the DNA is TGCGCCAGCAGCCAAGAAGGGAGCTCCTACAATGAGCAGTTCTTC. It codes for CASSQEGSSYNEQFF. V is TRBV4-3 and J is TRBJ2-1, with D tentatively TRBD2 (5 bases). The CDR3 covers 15 residues. Germline-derived CDR1 and CDR2 are LGHNA and YSLEER. V lost 0 bases to trimming and J lost 0 bases, with 6 bases between them.

Regarding this clonotype: A much larger clone is a single base away; this may be a read error. As the CDR3 is not closed by the conserved phenylalanine or tryptophan, this likely results from a read error. The chain employs TRBV9 and TRBJ2-5; weak D call: TRBD1 (6 bases). Germline CDR1 SGDLS, CDR2 YYNGEE. The CDR3 sequence is 10 residues long. Trimming shortened V by 7 bases and J by 5 bases, and 6 bases separated the two germline ends. The CDR3 DNA reads TGTGCCAGCGGGGGCGAGACCCAGTACCTC. The encoded protein is CASGGETQYL.

This clonotype came up many times. The chain joins TRBV29-1 to TRBJ2-7; 7 nucleotides line up with TRBD2. Germline-derived CDR1 and CDR2 are SQVTM and ANQGSEA. The trim removed 4 bases at V and 0 bases at J, leaving 3 bases unmatched. The length of the CDR3 is 13 residues. The CDR3 is CSVAGGSSYEQYF. The CDR3 DNA reads as TGCAGCGTTGCGGGCGGGAGCTCCTACGAGCAGTACTTC.

On this clonotype: A read error may be the cause here, since a much bigger clone is one base away. CDR3 nucleotide sequence: TGCAGCGTTGCTAATCTAGCTAACTATGGCTACGCCTTC. This sequence encodes CSVANLANYGYAF. The chain uses TRBV29-1 and TRBJ1-2; D remains unclear. CDR1 is SQVTM, CDR2 ANQGSEA, per germline. The CDR3 is 13 residues long.

The chain is built from TRBV7-9 and TRBJ2-2, with 10 bases matching TRBD2. Per germline, CDR1 SEHNR and CDR2 FQNEAQ (reference sequence). CDR3 length equals 18 residues. V trimming: 3 bases; J trimming: 3 bases; junction bases outside the gene matches: 10. CDR3 sequence reads: CASSFVASGSKDTGELFF. The CDR3 region has the DNA TGTGCCAGCAGCTTTGTGGCTAGCGGGAGTAAGGACACCGGGGAGCTGTTTTTT. Complete variable domain (other parts from reference TRBV7-9 and TRBJ2-2): DTGVSQNPRHKITKRGQNVTFRCDPISEHNRLYWYRQTLGQGPEFLTYFQNEAQLEKSRLLSDRFSAERPKGSFSTLEIQRTEQGDSAMYLCASSFVASGSKDTGELFFGEGSRLTVL.

This clonotype was seen ten or more times. This sequence joins TRBV11-2 and TRBJ2-1; 7 nucleotides agree with TRBD2. Germline CDR1 reads SGHAT; CDR2 reads FQNNGV. Trimming took 2 bases from V and 4 from J; bases not matched to a gene: 8. The length of the CDR3 is 16 residues. The CDR3 loop is CASSLTTGTTYNEQFF. The CDR3 bases are TGTGCCAGCAGCTTAACGACCGGGACTACTTACAATGAGCAGTTCTTC.

As concerns this clonotype: This may come from a read error, since a much larger clone is one base off. Without the conserved terminal phenylalanine or tryptophan, this CDR3 likely stems from a read error. The chain couples TRBV3-1 to TRBJ2-5, with D maybe TRBD1 (6 bases). CDR1 and CDR2 from the germline V gene are LGHDT and YNNKEL (reference sequence). Between the trimmed V and J ends, which lost 7 bases and 3 bases, there was a span of 15 bases. The CDR3 length is 14 residues. The CDR3 DNA reads TGTGCCAGCAACGGGGCAAAGGGGGAAGAGACCCAGTACCTC. Amino acid sequence: CASNGAKGEETQYL.

This clonotype was detected ten times or more. The chain employs TRBV27 and TRBJ2-7; 9 bases are shared with TRBD2. Germline V gene sequence: CDR1 MNHEY, CDR2 SMNVEV (reference sequence). V gave up 6 bases and J gave up 4 bases; unmatched junction bases: 7. This CDR3 is built from 14 residues. For the CDR3, the DNA is TGTGCCAGCAGAATCCGACTAGCGGCTTACGAGCAGTACTTC. Amino acid sequence: CASRIRLAAYEQYF.

To note about this clonotype: A much more abundant neighbour one base away suggests this may be a read error. The genes are TRBV5-6 and TRBJ2-7; D might be TRBD1 or TRBD2, each matching 5 bases. The CDR3 runs to 13 residues. Germline loops: CDR1 SGHDT, CDR2 YYEEEE. V was pared by 4 bases and J by 4 bases, with 12 bases between. CDR3 loop: CASSGGSSYEQYF. For the CDR3, the DNA is TGTGCCAGCAGCGGGGGATCGTCATACGAGCAGTACTTC.

The table lists this clonotype with many counts. The CDR3 does not close with the conserved phenylalanine or tryptophan, likely indicating a read error. This chain connects TRBV24-1 to TRBJ2-1; 9 bases fit TRBD1. This CDR3 contains 15 residues. The V gene's germline CDR1 is KGHDR and CDR2 SFDVKD. With V trimmed by 0 bases and J by 8 bases, 4 bases remained unmatched. For the CDR3, the DNA is TGTGCCACCAGTGATTTGACGACAGGGGGTTATGAGCAGTTCCTC. The encoded protein is CATSDLTTGGYEQFL.

At least ten counts were recorded for this clonotype. This chain joins TRBV2 and TRBJ2-3, with TRBD2 as a possible D gene (5 bases). Germline values: CDR1 SNHLY, CDR2 FYNNEI. CDR3 length: 17 residues. V lost 1 base and J 4 bases, leaving 18 bases between the germline ends. The CDR3 DNA reads as TGTGCCAGCAGTGAAGTGACATCTTCTAGCAACCCAGATACGCAGTATTTT. It yields the protein CASSEVTSSSNPDTQYF.

The CDR3 sequence is CASSIRGAALNTEAFF. In DNA form, the CDR3 reads TGTGCCAGTAGTATAAGGGGGGCAGCCTTGAACACTGAAGCTTTCTTT. This chain uses TRBV19 with TRBJ1-1; possible D gene TRBD1, 6 bases. The CDR3 sequence is 16 residues long. The V gene's germline CDR1 is LNHDA and CDR2 SQIVND (reference sequence). The V and J ends lost 2 bases and 0 bases respectively, with 13 bases between them.

This clonotype was observed a handful of times. The V and J genes are TRBV18 and TRBJ1-2; possible D gene TRBD1, 5 bases. This CDR3 has 15 amino acids. Germline V gives CDR1 KGHSH, CDR2 LQKENI. With 2 bases removed from V and 2 bases from J, the gap between germline ends came to 12 bases. The CDR3 reads CASSPSGTGNYGYTF. The DNA for the CDR3 is TGTGCCAGCTCACCATCAGGGACGGGGAACTATGGCTACACCTTC.

V is TRBV13 and J is TRBJ1-1; perhaps TRBD1 as D (5 bases). CDR3 size: 16 residues. Germline-derived CDR1 and CDR2 are PRHDT and FYEKMQ (reference sequence). The V end was cut by 5 bases, the J end by 0 bases, with 16 bases between. This CDR3 reads CASSPDGGSMNTEAFF. The CDR3 DNA reads as TGTGCCAGCAGCCCCGACGGGGGAAGTATGAACACTGAAGCTTTCTTT. Complete variable domain (other parts from reference TRBV13 and TRBJ1-1): AAGVIQSPRHLIKEKRETATLKCYPIPRHDTVYWYQQGPGQDPQFLISFYEKMQSDKGSIPDRFSAQQFSDYHSELNMSSLELGDSALYFCASSPDGGSMNTEAFFGQGTRLTVV.

In its sample, this clonotype is medium-sized. The CDR3 nucleotides are TGTGCCAGCAGTTTAGGCTACAATGAGCAGTTCTTC. Amino acids: CASSLGYNEQFF. The genes are TRBV12-3 or TRBV12-4 and TRBJ2-1; D is unresolved. CDR3 length: 12 amino acids. Trimming took off 1 base at V and 3 bases at J, with 1 base between the two ends.

With respect to this clonotype: A read error is possible here, since a much larger clone lies one base away. The chain couples TRBV20-1 to TRBJ1-4; D remains unclear. Germline V gives CDR1 DFQATT, CDR2 SNEGSKA (reference sequence). CDR3 length equals 13 residues. V lost 6 bases and J lost 8, with 16 bases in between. The CDR3 sequence: CSAEDGMREKLFF. In DNA, the CDR3 is TGCAGTGCGGAAGATGGGATGAGGGAAAAACTGTTTTTT.

This clonotype has ten or more counts. The J gene is TRBJ2-7, the V gene TRBV6-2 or TRBV6-3; 7 bases align to TRBD2. Germline V CDR1 and CDR2: MNHEY, SVGEGT. Trimming took 5 bases from V and 4 from J; bases not matched to a gene: 5. The CDR3 totals 13 residues. CDR3 region: CASSPSGIYEQYF. The CDR3 nucleotides are TGTGCCAGCAGTCCAAGCGGGATTTACGAGCAGTACTTC.

The rearrangement uses TRBV19 and TRBJ2-3; D uncertain. With 10 bases removed from V and 2 bases from J, the gap between germline ends came to 22 bases. Germline V gene lookup returns CDR1 LNHDA and CDR2 SQIVND (reference sequence). The CDR3 sequence is 16 residues long. The CDR3: CAIGRTRYQDTDTQYF. The CDR3 coding sequence is TGTGCCATCGGAAGAACTCGATACCAAGACACAGATACGCAGTATTTT.

CDR3: CATSARTSGSSQETQYF. The CDR3 nucleotides read TGTGCCACCAGTGCAAGGACTAGCGGGAGTTCACAAGAGACCCAGTACTTC. The chain links TRBV24-1 to TRBJ2-5; 13 nucleotides match TRBD2. Per germline, CDR1 KGHDR and CDR2 SFDVKD. CDR3 size: 17 residues. V lost 5 bases, J lost 2 bases, and 7 bases stayed unmatched.

This clonotype was picked up many times. The V and J genes are TRBV4-3 and TRBJ2-1; TRBD2 is a possible D gene (6 bases). CDR3 length: 14 amino acids. Between the trimmed V and J ends, which lost 6 bases and 4 bases, there was a span of 13 bases. CDR1 and CDR2 (germline): LGHNA, YSLEER. In DNA form, the CDR3 reads TGCGCCAGCAGTCCCGGGGCGGGGTACAATGAGCAGTTCTTC. Amino acid sequence: CASSPGAGYNEQFF.

This clonotype was detected ten times or more. The rearrangement uses TRBV12-3 or TRBV12-4 and TRBJ2-2, with D unresolved. V gave up 4 bases and J gave up 7 bases, with 7 bases separating them. This CDR3 contains 12 residues. CDR3 in amino acids: CASSYEIGELFF. As DNA, the CDR3 is TGTGCCAGCAGTTACGAAATCGGGGAGCTGTTTTTT.

This clonotype occurred many times. The chain links TRBV14 to TRBJ2-7; D is ambiguous. V dropped 3 bases and J dropped 5 bases, with 8 bases sitting between them. From germline, CDR1 is SGHDN and CDR2 FVKESK. CDR3 length: 12 residues. The CDR3 loop is CASSHPSDEQYF. The CDR3 DNA sequence: TGTGCCAGCAGCCACCCAAGCGACGAGCAGTACTTC.

This clonotype was seen many times. The V call is TRBV28, the J call TRBJ2-3; weak D call: TRBD2 (6 bases). CDR3 size: 14 residues. Trimming pared 8 bases from V and 2 bases from J, leaving 14 bases between. Germline assignment: CDR1 MDHEN and CDR2 SYDVKM. The CDR3: CASGGVPSTDTQYF. CDR3 bases: TGTGCCAGCGGCGGGGTACCCTCCACAGATACGCAGTATTTT.

In its sample, this clonotype was seen many times. DNA of the CDR3: TGTGCCAGCAGCTTAGGAACTGGCACTGAAGCTTTCTTT. This codes for CASSLGTGTEAFF. This chain links TRBV5-5 with TRBJ1-1; D remains ambiguous. This CDR3 is 13 amino acids long. CDR1 SGHKS and CDR2 YYEKEE come from the germline V gene (reference sequence). The V end lost 2 bases, the J end lost 4 bases, and 9 bases lay between the germline ends.

There are many counts of this clonotype. The V and J genes are TRBV6-5 and TRBJ2-7; 7 bases are a match to TRBD2. CDR1 and CDR2 from the germline V gene are MNHEY and SVGAGI. J gave up 3 bases and V 5 bases, and 10 bases lay outside the gene matches. CDR3 length: 15 residues. CDR3 sequence reads: CASSEHGTTHYEQYF. CDR3 sequence (DNA): TGTGCCAGCAGTGAACACGGGACTACACACTACGAGCAGTACTTC.

Of note for this clonotype: A much larger clone differs by one base, so this may be a read error. The chain couples TRBV7-2 to TRBJ2-7; D is possibly TRBD1 or TRBD2 (6 bases each). Germline lookup yields CDR1 SGHTA and CDR2 FQGNSA. CDR3 length equals 14 residues. The CDR3 spells CASGFGGGSYEQYF. CDR3 in DNA: TGTGCCAGCGGCTTCGGAGGGGGGTCCTACGAGCAGTACTTC.

This clonotype was seen at least ten times. V is TRBV28 and J is TRBJ2-7; perhaps TRBD1 as D (6 bases). This CDR3 comprises 17 residues. The V gene's germline CDR1 is MDHEN and CDR2 SYDVKM. V lost 2 bases, J lost 0 bases, and 17 bases lay in between. The CDR3 nucleotides are TGTGCCAGCAGTTTAATCCGGACAGAGATTCCCTCCTACGAGCAGTACTTC. It translates to CASSLIRTEIPSYEQYF.

The rearrangement links TRBV4-3 to TRBJ2-3; no firm D call. The CDR3 has 14 amino acids. Germline loops: CDR1 LGHNA, CDR2 YSLEER. V was cut by 4 bases and J by 4 bases, with 12 bases left in between. CDR3: CASSRGSLPDTQYF. The CDR3 DNA reads TGCGCCAGCAGCCGGGGTAGTCTCCCAGATACGCAGTATTTT.

This clonotype was seen many times. CDR3 loop: CASSLVGRIQETQYF. CDR3 nucleotide sequence: TGCGCCAGCAGCTTGGTGGGACGGATACAGGAGACCCAGTACTTC. V usage is TRBV5-1 and J usage is TRBJ2-5; D tentatively fits TRBD1 or TRBD2 (5 bases each). V was pared by 0 bases and J by 5 bases, with 14 bases between. The germline V gene has CDR1 SGHRS and CDR2 YFSETQ. This CDR3 spans 15 amino acids.

Of note for this clonotype: The junction differs from germline at one of its ends, possibly a read error. The chain uses TRBV6-1 and TRBJ2-1, with D unresolved. There are 15 residues in the CDR3. CDR1 is MNHNS and CDR2 is SASEGT in the germline V gene. The CDR3 sequence is CASSERRNSCNEQFF. In DNA form, the CDR3 reads TGTGCCAGCAGTGAAAGACGGAACTCCTGCAATGAGCAGTTCTTC.

With regard to this clonotype: This may be a read error, as it is one base from a much larger clone. This chain uses TRBV5-1 with TRBJ2-7, with D tentatively TRBD1 (6 bases). The germline V gene has CDR1 SGHRS and CDR2 YFSETQ. The CDR3 covers 16 residues. The DNA of the CDR3 is TGCGCCAGCAGCTTCGAGCGGACAGCCATCTCCTACAAGCAGTACTTC. The encoded protein is CASSFERTAISYKQYF. Full variable domain (rest looked up from reference TRBV5-1 and TRBJ2-7): KAGVTQTPRYLIKTRGQQVTLSCSPISGHRSVSWYQQTPGQGLQFLFEYFSETQRNKGNFPGRFSGRQFSNSRSEMNVSTLELGDSALYLCASSFERTAISYKQYFGPGTRLTVT.

This clonotype was counted a few times. The chain combines TRBV21-1 with TRBJ1-6; the tabulated D call, TRBD1, remains unverified against the DNA. TRBV21-1 is a recognized pseudogene. The CDR3 runs to 16 residues. CDR3 bases: TGTGCCAGCAGCAACCACCGGGACACACGTAATTCACCCCTCCACTTT. Encoded protein: CASSNHRDTRNSPLHF.